This T cell receptor (beta chain) is from a study of blood T cell repertoires in COVID-19. For the study at large: Samples representing acute and convalescent COVID-19 were sourced from the United States, Italy and Spain. T cells, B-cell-depleted T cells, or PBMCs supplied cDNA or gDNA.

Under the authors' procedure: Amplification with reference gene primers provided the estimates of nucleated cell counts. Only in-frame clones appear in the TCRdb table, and some are missing; sequencing was by immunoSEQ multiplex PCR. V and J calls and clone size are those listed in that table; D and trimming were worked out from the DNA. The sample has 180,000 or so clones, 85% seen once; the top ten hold around 8%. This CDR3 is 13 amino acids long. The germline V gene has CDR1 KGHDR and CDR2 SFDVKD. The V and J ends lost 10 bases and 3 bases, in that order; junction bases with no gene match: 5. Sequenced input: peripheral blood. The sequence came from a woman in her sixties or seventies with acute or convalescent COVID-19. This sequence joins TRBV24-1 and TRBJ2-3; 8 bases line up with TRBD2. The CDR3 bases are TGTGCCACTGGACTAGCTGGGACAGATACGCAGTATTTT. Protein product: CATGLAGTDTQYF.